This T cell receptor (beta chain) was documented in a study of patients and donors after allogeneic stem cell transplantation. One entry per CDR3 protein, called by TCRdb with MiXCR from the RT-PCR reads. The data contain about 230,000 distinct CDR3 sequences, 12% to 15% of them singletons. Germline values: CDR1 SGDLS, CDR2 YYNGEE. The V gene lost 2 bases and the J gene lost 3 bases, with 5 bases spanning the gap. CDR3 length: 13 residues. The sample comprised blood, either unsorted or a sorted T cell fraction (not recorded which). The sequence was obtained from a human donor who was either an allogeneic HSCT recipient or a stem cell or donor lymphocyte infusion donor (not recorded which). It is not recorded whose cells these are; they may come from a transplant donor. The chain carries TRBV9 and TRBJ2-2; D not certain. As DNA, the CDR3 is TGTGCCAGCAGCGTGACTTACACCGGGGAGCTGTTTTTT. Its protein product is CASSVTYTGELFF.